These 28 T cell receptor beta chains were all obtained from the same sample, sequenced in a study of CD8 T cells in Susac syndrome. After extraction with the RNeasy kit, about 0.45 to 1 ug of the RNA was reverse transcribed using random hexamers. Using its own MiXCR run on the immunoSEQ multiplex PCR reads, TCRdb lists one record per CDR3 protein. Here the sample spans about 76,000 distinct CDR3 sequences, roughly nine tenths being singletons. The sample was CD8+ T cells from PBMCs. These receptors were taken from a human donor with multiple sclerosis.

The chain joins TRBV9 to TRBJ2-1; D may be TRBD1 or TRBD2 (5 bases each). The CDR3 is 14 amino acids. Germline CDR1 is SGDLS and CDR2 is YYNGEE. V was shortened by 3 bases and J by 6 bases, with 13 bases between the two germline ends. CDR3 sequence (DNA): TGTGCCAGCAGCGAGACCTTGGGGGTCAATGAGCAGTTCTTC. It specifies CASSETLGVNEQFF.

The V call is TRBV6-5, the J call TRBJ1-2; no firm D call. Germline V CDR1 and CDR2: MNHEY, SVGAGI. This CDR3 spans 14 amino acids. Trimming took 2 bases from V and 3 from J, leaving 10 bases between them. The CDR3 loop is CASSYDRSYYGYTF. The CDR3 region has the DNA TGTGCCAGCAGTTACGATCGGTCCTACTATGGCTACACCTTC.

This clonotype was seen only once. The chain combines TRBV4-3 with TRBJ2-7; TRBD1 matches at 9 bases. From germline, CDR1 is LGHNA and CDR2 YSLEER. The CDR3 runs to 14 residues. Losses at the gene ends were 5 bases for V and 0 bases for J; bases not matched to a gene: 2. CDR3 sequence (DNA): TGCGCCAGCAGCGCGACAGGGGGCTCCTACGAGCAGTACTTC. Translation gives CASSATGGSYEQYF.

This clonotype was observed once. The chain employs TRBV2 and TRBJ2-7; D remains unclear. CDR1 and CDR2 (germline): SNHLY, FYNNEI. With 5 bases removed from V and 2 bases from J, the gap between germline ends came to 7 bases. The CDR3 length is 12 residues. The CDR3 loop reads CASSRDTYEQYF. The CDR3 nucleotides read TGTGCCAGCAGTAGGGATACCTACGAGCAGTACTTC.

A single count supports this clonotype. The chain combines TRBV27 with TRBJ1-1; no firm D call. Trimming removed 7 bases at V and 1 base at J, with 16 bases between. The CDR3 extends over 15 amino acids. Germline-derived CDR1 and CDR2 are MNHEY and SMNVEV (reference sequence). CDR3 in amino acids: CASIGEPWGNTEAFF. DNA for the CDR3: TGTGCCAGCATCGGGGAGCCCTGGGGGAACACTGAAGCTTTCTTT.

The rearrangement joins TRBV28 to TRBJ1-1; D perhaps matches TRBD1 (5 bases). CDR3 length: 13 amino acids. Germline V CDR1 and CDR2: MDHEN, SYDVKM. Trimming left V 7 bases short and J 3 bases short, with 12 bases between. The CDR3 protein is CASKGVGDTEAFF. The CDR3 DNA sequence: TGTGCCAGCAAGGGTGTAGGGGACACTGAAGCTTTCTTT. The whole variable domain, remainder taken from reference TRBV28 and TRBJ1-1, is DVKVTQSSRYLVKRTGEKVFLECVQDMDHENMFWYRQDPGLGLRLIYFSYDVKMKEKGDIPEGYSVSREKKERFSLILESASTNQTSMYLCASKGVGDTEAFFGQGTRLTVV.

The rearrangement joins TRBV25-1 to TRBJ2-3; 7 positions agree with TRBD2. Germline CDR1 MGHDK, CDR2 SYGVNS. With 5 bases clipped from V and 5 bases from J, the junction kept 10 bases outside the gene matches. The CDR3 sequence is 15 residues long. CDR3 coding DNA: TGTGCCAGCAGTACCACGGGGGGTAGGGAAGATACGCAGTATTTT. This sequence encodes CASSTTGGREDTQYF.

The J gene is TRBJ2-5, the V gene TRBV25-1; TRBD2 might be the D (5 bases). Between the trimmed V and J ends, which lost 4 bases and 3 bases, there was a span of 9 bases. The CDR3 consists of 13 residues. Germline V CDR1 and CDR2: MGHDK, SYGVNS. CDR3 amino acids: CASSGGLEETQYF. The CDR3 nucleotides are TGTGCCAGCAGTGGAGGACTCGAAGAGACCCAGTACTTC.

V gene TRBV9 combines with J gene TRBJ1-1; 7 bases match TRBD1. V was clipped by 4 bases and J by 1 base; unmatched bases: 7. Germline V gene data show CDR1 as SGDLS and CDR2 as YYNGEE. CDR3 length equals 15 residues. CDR3 in DNA: TGTGCCAGCAGCCCAGAGGGACAGTCGAACACTGAAGCTTTCTTT. The encoded protein is CASSPEGQSNTEAFF.

The chain joins TRBV20-1 to TRBJ2-7; D perhaps matches TRBD1 (5 bases). The CDR3 loop spans 13 amino acids. The germline V gene has CDR1 DFQATT and CDR2 SNEGSKA (reference sequence). V shed 1 base and J shed 5 bases, with 12 bases lying between them. This CDR3 is CSARVAGNHEQYF. DNA for the CDR3: TGCAGTGCTAGAGTGGCAGGGAACCACGAGCAGTACTTC.

The chain carries TRBV7-6 and TRBJ1-1; 10 bases fit TRBD1. The CDR3 has 16 amino acids. V shed 3 bases and J 0 bases; nucleotides not matched to a gene: 4. The germline V gene encodes CDR1 SGHVS and CDR2 FNYEAQ. CDR3 nucleotides: TGTGCCAGCAGCTTGACAGGGGGCCAATTGAACACTGAAGCTTTCTTT. It translates to CASSLTGGQLNTEAFF. Supplemented by reference TRBV7-6 and TRBJ1-1, the full variable domain reads GAGVSQSPRYKVTKRGQDVALRCDPISGHVSLYWYRQALGQGPEFLTYFNYEAQQDKSGLPNDRFSAERPEGSISTLTIQRTEQRDSAMYRCASSLTGGQLNTEAFFGQGTRLTVV.

This rearrangement joins TRBV20-1 to TRBJ1-1; tentative D call: TRBD1 (5 bases). This CDR3 has 15 amino acids. The V and J ends lost 4 bases and 4 bases respectively, with 19 bases between them. Germline assignment: CDR1 DFQATT and CDR2 SNEGSKA (reference sequence). CDR3 residues: CSATNPAGLGTEAFF. The CDR3 nucleotides are TGCAGTGCTACTAATCCAGCAGGGCTCGGCACTGAAGCTTTCTTT.

The rearrangement joins TRBV2 to TRBJ2-7; a weak D match, TRBD2 (6 bases). Germline V lookup: CDR1 SNHLY, CDR2 FYNNEI. The CDR3 length is 14 residues. Trimming stripped 5 bases from V and 2 bases from J, with 13 bases between. CDR3 DNA sequence: TGTGCCAGCAGTCAGGGTAGCGGAACCTACGAGCAGTACTTC. Amino acids: CASSQGSGTYEQYF.

In this sample, this clonotype turned up once. The rearrangement uses TRBV3-1 and TRBJ2-2; D is perhaps TRBD2 (6 bases). The CDR3 is made up of 17 amino acids. Between the trimmed V and J ends, which lost 5 bases and 1 base, there was a span of 17 bases. Germline values: CDR1 LGHDT, CDR2 YNNKEL (reference sequence). The CDR3 spells CASSKGAGSENTGELFF. The CDR3 coding sequence is TGTGCCAGCAGCAAAGGGGCCGGGAGTGAGAACACCGGGGAGCTGTTTTTT.

The chain combines TRBV27 with TRBJ2-7; TRBD1 matches at 7 bases. The CDR3 is 15 amino acids. Germline V gene data show CDR1 as MNHEY and CDR2 as SMNVEV (reference sequence). Germline trimming cut 4 bases from V and 5 bases from J; bases unmatched to any gene: 11. This CDR3 reads CASSYRGVSMNEQYF. Written as DNA, the CDR3 is TGTGCCAGCAGTTACAGGGGAGTTAGCATGAACGAGCAGTACTTC.

This chain connects TRBV7-3 to TRBJ1-2, with D possibly matching TRBD1 (6 bases). The V and J ends lost 3 bases and 8 bases respectively, with 16 bases between them. CDR1 and CDR2 from the germline V gene are SGHTA and FQGTGA. The CDR3 spans 14 residues. This CDR3 is CASSFVWGAHGYTF. CDR3 nucleotide sequence: TGTGCCAGCAGCTTTGTGTGGGGGGCGCACGGCTACACCTTC.

This chain's CDR3 is CSASSDPNTGELFF. The DNA for the CDR3 is TGCAGTGCTAGTAGCGACCCGAACACCGGGGAGCTGTTTTTT. V is TRBV20-1 and J is TRBJ2-2, with a tentative D call TRBD2 (5 bases). CDR3 length equals 14 residues. The V end was cut by 3 bases, the J end by 0 bases, with 8 bases between. Looked up from germline, CDR1 is DFQATT and CDR2 is SNEGSKA (reference sequence).

The genes are TRBV9 and TRBJ2-7, with TRBD2 identical over 8 bases. The length of the CDR3 is 15 residues. The V and J ends lost 7 bases and 1 base, in that order; junction bases with no gene match: 10. Germline-derived CDR1 and CDR2 are SGDLS and YYNGEE. The CDR3 protein is CASAPGAGASYEQYF. For the CDR3, the DNA is TGTGCCAGCGCCCCAGGAGCGGGAGCATCCTACGAGCAGTACTTC.

This chain uses TRBV4-1 with TRBJ2-7, with D maybe TRBD1 (5 bases). V lost 0 bases to trimming and J lost 5 bases, with 14 bases between them. Germline-derived CDR1 and CDR2 are MGHRA and YSYEKL. CDR3 length: 15 amino acids. This CDR3 is CASSQEDRGVHEQYF. The CDR3 coding sequence is TGCGCCAGCAGCCAAGAGGATAGGGGTGTCCACGAGCAGTACTTC.

The rearrangement joins TRBV7-9 to TRBJ2-7; 10 positions agree with TRBD1. Germline CDR1 and CDR2: SEHNR and FQNEAQ (reference sequence). The ends lost 0 bases at V and 4 bases at J; junction bases unmatched: 3. There are 15 residues in the CDR3. CDR3: CASSLAGQGKYEQYF. In DNA, the CDR3 is TGTGCCAGCAGCTTAGCGGGACAGGGGAAGTACGAGCAGTACTTC. Full variable domain (remainder filled in from reference TRBV7-9 and TRBJ2-7): DTGVSQNPRHKITKRGQNVTFRCDPISEHNRLYWYRQTLGQGPEFLTYFQNEAQLEKSRLLSDRFSAERPKGSFSTLEIQRTEQGDSAMYLCASSLAGQGKYEQYFGPGTRLTVT.

The rearrangement uses TRBV30 and TRBJ2-7, with D uncertain. The CDR3 extends over 12 amino acids. CDR1 GTSNPN and CDR2 SVGIG come from the germline V gene (reference sequence). With 2 bases removed from V and 5 bases from J, the gap between germline ends came to 10 bases. Here the CDR3 DNA reads TGTGCCTGGAGTTCTCCCCCAAACGAGCAGTACTTC. The encoded protein is CAWSSPPNEQYF.

The chain couples TRBV2 to TRBJ2-5; D is unclear. This CDR3 comprises 13 residues. Trimming took off 3 bases at V and 5 bases at J, with 10 bases between the two ends. CDR1 SNHLY and CDR2 FYNNEI come from the germline V gene. Here the CDR3 reads CASSDGFGETQYF. CDR3 in DNA: TGTGCCAGCAGTGACGGCTTTGGGGAGACCCAGTACTTC.

Concerning this clonotype: The junction departs from the called germline gene at one end, perhaps through a read error. The J gene is TRBJ1-6, the V gene TRBV11-1, with 9 bases matching TRBD1. The CDR3 sequence is 20 residues long. CDR1 and CDR2 (germline): SGHAT, FQDESV (reference sequence). CDR3 residues: CASSTVRGQGLSSYNSPLHF. CDR3 DNA sequence: TGTGCCAGCAGTACAGTCCGAGGACAGGGGTTAAGCTCCTATAATTCACCCCTCCATTTT.

This rearrangement joins TRBV27 to TRBJ2-7, with 12 bases fitting TRBD2. Germline V gene lookup returns CDR1 MNHEY and CDR2 SMNVEV (reference sequence). The CDR3 is 15 amino acids. The V and J ends lost 5 bases and 4 bases, in that order; junction bases with no gene match: 6. This CDR3 is CASSPLAGGLYEQYF. CDR3 nucleotide sequence: TGTGCCAGCAGTCCTCTAGCGGGGGGGCTTTACGAGCAGTACTTC.

This chain joins TRBV19 and TRBJ1-5, with TRBD1 identical over 7 bases. The CDR3 extends over 15 amino acids. The V gene's germline CDR1 is LNHDA and CDR2 SQIVND (reference sequence). V shed 5 bases, J shed 6 bases, and the junction held 10 bases outside the gene matches. CDR3 sequence reads: CASSPTGAAGQPQHF. The CDR3 bases are TGTGCCAGTAGTCCTACAGGGGCGGCTGGTCAGCCCCAGCATTTT.

The chain carries TRBV20-1 and TRBJ2-1; D is uncertain. Per germline, CDR1 DFQATT and CDR2 SNEGSKA (reference sequence). The CDR3 covers 11 residues. Trimming shortened V by 1 base and J by 5 bases, and 3 bases separated the two germline ends. This CDR3 reads CSARAHNEQFF. DNA of the CDR3: TGCAGTGCTAGAGCACACAATGAGCAGTTCTTC.

The V and J genes are TRBV2 and TRBJ1-4, with a tentative D call TRBD1 (5 bases). The V and J ends lost 1 base and 4 bases respectively, with 13 bases between them. Germline-derived CDR1 and CDR2 are SNHLY and FYNNEI. The CDR3 loop spans 16 amino acids. CDR3 bases: TGTGCCAGCAGTGAAGTACCGGGACGTCTTAATGAAAAACTGTTTTTT. Protein product: CASSEVPGRLNEKLFF.

The chain joins TRBV4-1 to TRBJ1-2; D is ambiguous. Germline values: CDR1 MGHRA, CDR2 YSYEKL. CDR3 length equals 15 residues. Trimming cost V 1 base and J 0 bases, with 9 bases left between them. CDR3 sequence reads: CASSQGVWTNYGYTF. For the CDR3, the DNA is TGCGCCAGCAGCCAAGGGGTCTGGACTAACTATGGCTACACCTTC.